This TCR beta chain appears in the sequencing data of a study of naive and memory T cell subsets. Two oligonucleotides, mixed equimolar, formed the beta constant-region primer covering TRBC1 and TRBC2. Nested alpha and beta constant-region primers with the SP2 primer drove four PCR rounds on ligated cDNA. One entry per CDR3 protein results from TCRdb running MiXCR on the UMI-ligation and nested PCR reads. This sample has 99,000 or so distinct CDR3 sequences, with roughly 15% found just once. General study results and limits: Diversity fell and Gini index rose from naive through CM, EM, EMRA. Over 95% of naive TCR sequences appeared only once after error correction, unlike memory subsets. Naive repertoires, especially CD8, held a few larger clonotypes, possibly memory cells re-expressing CD45RA.

This CDR3 contains 15 residues. Germline CDR1 reads SGHDT; CDR2 reads YYEEEE. The V and J ends lost 0 bases and 0 bases respectively, with 7 bases between them. CMV status came from CD4+ T cell IFNgamma after overnight CMV lysate stimulation of fresh PBMCs. Concerning this clonotype itself: What it binds is not known.

This TCR came from a human donor in good health. The source material was naive CD8+ T cells from blood. The V gene is TRBV5-6, the J gene TRBJ1-3; D not resolved. The CDR3 sequence: CASSLDSFSGNTIYF. The CDR3 DNA reads as TGTGCCAGCAGCTTGGACAGCTTCTCTGGAAACACCATATATTTT.